Shown below are 3 T cell receptor beta chains from a single sample sequenced in a study of blood T cell repertoires in COVID-19. Profiling relied on immunoSEQ multiplex PCR, and the TCRdb table lists in-frame clones only, not all of them. Of more than 100,000 clones listed, about 81% are singletons. Sample: peripheral blood. The source of these receptors is a woman aged 80 or older with acute or convalescent COVID-19.

CDR3 sequence: CSTRQGRDTEAFF. DNA of the CDR3: TGCAGCACTCGACAGGGGAGGGACACTGAAGCTTTCTTT. This chain connects TRBV29-1 to TRBJ1-1; 8 bases line up with TRBD1. CDR3 length: 13 residues. Germline loops: CDR1 SQVTM, CDR2 ANQGSEA. V dropped 8 bases and J dropped 3; count of bases not matched to a gene: 8. Supplemented by reference TRBV29-1 and TRBJ1-1, the full variable domain reads SAVISQKPSRDICQRGTSLTIQCQVDSQVTMMFWYRQQPGQSLTLIATANQGSEATYESGFVIDKFPISRPNLTFSTLTVSNMSPEDSSIYLCSTRQGRDTEAFFGQGTRLTVV.

The chain recombines TRBV30 with TRBJ2-7; TRBD1 matches at 7 bases. The germline gives CDR1 GTSNPN, CDR2 SVGIG (reference sequence). Trimming cost V 1 base and J 4 bases; bases outside gene matches: 13. CDR3 length: 16 amino acids. This CDR3 is CAWSGLSATGPYEQYF. CDR3 bases: TGTGCCTGGAGTGGGCTGTCAGCGACAGGGCCTTACGAGCAGTACTTC.

This clone has more than one count but fewer than ten. The rearrangement joins TRBV29-1 to TRBJ1-5; weak D call: TRBD1 (5 bases). With 6 bases removed from V and 6 bases from J, the gap between germline ends came to 15 bases. The germline V gene has CDR1 SQVTM and CDR2 ANQGSEA. The CDR3 has 13 amino acids. The CDR3 sequence: CSVGGGEGQPQHF. The DNA of the CDR3 is TGCAGCGTCGGGGGAGGCGAGGGTCAGCCCCAGCATTTT.